The 13 T cell receptor beta chains listed next were all sequenced from one sample in a study of OX40 agonist ivuxolimab in advanced cancers. Generated by immunoSEQ multiplex PCR, the TCRdb table keeps only in-frame clones and is missing some. The sample lists 35,000 to 50,000 clones, 88% seen once, with 0.85% to 1.1% in the top ten. Here the sequenced sample was CD4+ or CD8+ T cells sorted from blood, taken in a trial of the OX40 agonist ivuxolimab. Receptors originate from an adult with an advanced solid tumor such as melanoma, head and neck, liver or kidney cancer.

The chain links TRBV7-6 to TRBJ2-2, with a tentative D call TRBD1 (5 bases). This CDR3 has 16 amino acids. Germline loops: CDR1 SGHVS, CDR2 FNYEAQ. V was shortened by 5 bases and J by 3 bases, with 16 bases between the two germline ends. The CDR3 nucleotides read TGTGCCAGCAGCCCGATTGGGGCGCGATACACCGGGGAGCTGTTTTTT. It encodes CASSPIGARYTGELFF.

The gene calls are TRBV6-5 and TRBJ2-7; D not certain. V was shortened by 4 bases and J by 2 bases, with 6 bases between the two germline ends. This CDR3 contains 12 residues. CDR1 MNHEY and CDR2 SVGAGI come from the germline V gene. The CDR3 sequence: CASSSYPYEQYF. The CDR3, as DNA: TGTGCCAGCAGTTCCTACCCCTACGAGCAGTACTTC.

V usage is TRBV5-1 and J usage is TRBJ1-5, with D hard to call. V was clipped by 4 bases and J by 0 bases, with 5 bases between them. Germline lookup yields CDR1 SGHRS and CDR2 YFSETQ. The CDR3 runs 13 residues. The CDR3 DNA reads TGCGCCAGCAGCGCTGGTAGCAATCAGCCCCAGCATTTT. This encodes CASSAGSNQPQHF.

V usage is TRBV2 and J usage is TRBJ2-5; D is ambiguous. V shed 6 bases and J shed 5 bases, with 10 bases lying between them. This CDR3 contains 12 residues. Germline V lookup: CDR1 SNHLY, CDR2 FYNNEI. The CDR3 sequence is CASSVQPETQYF. The CDR3 DNA reads TGTGCCAGCAGCGTACAACCCGAGACCCAGTACTTC.

This chain joins TRBV5-4 and TRBJ1-1, with a tentative D call TRBD1 (6 bases). The CDR3 is 12 amino acids. Trimming pared 2 bases from V and 7 bases from J, leaving 9 bases between. Germline lookup yields CDR1 SGHNT and CDR2 YYREEE (reference sequence). CDR3 DNA sequence: TGTGCCAGCAGCTTTATGACAGGTGAAGCTTTCTTT. Translating it yields CASSFMTGEAFF.

The V call is TRBV21-1, the J call TRBJ2-1; TRBD1 was called by the table and not checked on the DNA. TRBV21-1 is recorded as a pseudogene. The CDR3 has 13 residues. CDR3 bases: TGTGCCAGCAATAAAGGACAGTACAATGAGCAGTTCTTC. Amino acid sequence: CASNKGQYNEQFF.

The chain has TRBV7-2 and TRBJ2-7; the D gene could be TRBD1 or TRBD2 (5 bases each). The germline V gene has CDR1 SGHTA and CDR2 FQGNSA. V lost 5 bases and J lost 7, with 15 bases in between. The CDR3 is 13 residues long. Here the CDR3 DNA reads TGTGCCAGCAGCCCCCATGGGGGTAGTGAGCAGTACTTC. Translation gives CASSPHGGSEQYF. Supplemented by reference TRBV7-2 and TRBJ2-7, the full variable domain reads GAGVSQSPSNKVTEKGKDVELRCDPISGHTALYWYRQSLGQGLEFLIYFQGNSAPDKSGLPSDRFSAERTGGSVSTLTIQRTQQEDSAVYLCASSPHGGSEQYFGPGTRLTVT.

The V gene is TRBV4-1, the J gene TRBJ2-1; 8 bases are a match to TRBD2. The germline gives CDR1 MGHRA, CDR2 YSYEKL. CDR3 length equals 13 residues. The ends lost 5 bases at V and 6 bases at J; junction bases unmatched: 3. CDR3 region: CASSAGLANEQFF. In nucleotides, the CDR3 is TGCGCCAGCAGCGCTGGACTAGCCAATGAGCAGTTCTTC.

V is TRBV14 and J is TRBJ2-3; 7 bases fit TRBD1. Unmatched junction bases numbered 3, after V lost 0 bases and J lost 0 bases. CDR1 and CDR2 (germline): SGHDN, FVKESK. This CDR3 contains 16 residues. Here the CDR3 DNA reads TGTGCCAGCAGCCAAGATAGGACAGGCAGCACAGATACGCAGTATTTT. Translated: CASSQDRTGSTDTQYF.

The CDR3 here is CASSFGDLNTEAFF. CDR3 sequence (DNA): TGTGCCAGCAGTTTTGGGGATCTAAACACTGAAGCTTTCTTT. J is TRBJ1-1 and V is TRBV28; D gene ambiguous. The CDR3 loop spans 14 amino acids. Trimming took off 3 bases at V and 2 bases at J, with 10 bases between the two ends. CDR1 MDHEN and CDR2 SYDVKM come from the germline V gene.

J is TRBJ1-3 and V is TRBV5-1, with 7 nucleotides matching TRBD1. This CDR3 has 15 amino acids. In germline, CDR1 is SGHRS, CDR2 YFSETQ. The J segment lost 0 bases and the V segment lost 4 bases, leaving 4 bases of the junction unmatched. The CDR3 sequence: CASSRGQNSGNTIYF. DNA for the CDR3: TGCGCCAGCAGCAGGGGACAGAACTCTGGAAACACCATATATTTT.

The chain combines TRBV6-5 with TRBJ2-3, with unresolved D. Germline assignment: CDR1 MNHEY and CDR2 SVGAGI. The V gene lost 6 bases and the J gene lost 0 bases, with 10 bases spanning the gap. This CDR3 comprises 14 residues. In DNA form, the CDR3 reads TGTGCCAGCAGCAGCTATGCTAGCACAGATACGCAGTATTTT. Residues: CASSSYASTDTQYF.

V gene TRBV5-5 combines with J gene TRBJ2-5; 9 bases align to TRBD1. The CDR3 covers 16 residues. CDR1 is SGHKS, CDR2 YYEKEE, per germline (reference sequence). V was clipped by 5 bases and J by 5 bases; unmatched bases: 13. Here the CDR3 reads CASSSSLTGGQETQYF. The CDR3 DNA sequence: TGTGCCAGCAGTTCGAGCCTGACAGGGGGGCAGGAGACCCAGTACTTC. The full variable domain, its missing parts supplied by reference TRBV5-5 and TRBJ2-5, is DAGVTQSPTHLIKTRGQQVTLRCSPISGHKSVSWYQQVLGQGPQFIFQYYEKEERGRGNFPDRFSARQFPNYSSELNVNALLLGDSALYLCASSSSLTGGQETQYFGPGTRLLVL.